The rows below give T cell receptor beta chains drawn from one sample of a study of identical twins. A single record per CDR3 protein comes from TCRdb applying MiXCR to the 5' RACE reads. The repertoire holds 400,000 to 550,000 distinct CDR3 sequences, with roughly 26% as singletons. The same specimen was also included in a second study, on T cells expressing NK-cell markers.

The sequenced sample was CD4+ T cells sorted from blood. Receptors originate from a woman under 30 in good health. CDR3s include the opening cysteine and the closing phenylalanine or tryptophan. The D gene is left open where the match is weak. Only part of the rows carry a size: once, few, many, or a class if the clone is expanded.

D gene,clone size,V gene,J gene,CDR3 DNA,CDR3 protein
TRBD1,-,TRBV11-1,TRBJ2-7,TGTGCCAGCAGCTTAGCGGGACAGGGGACGTACGAGCAGTACTTC,CASSLAGQGTYEQYF
-,-,TRBV29-1,TRBJ2-7,TGCAGCGTCGCTCTTCGGCGGGAACCGTCCTACGAGCAGTACTTC,CSVALRREPSYEQYF
-,-,TRBV7-3,TRBJ1-6,TGTGCCAGCAGCTGGCAGCCCTATAATTCACCCCTCCACTTT,CASSWQPYNSPLHF
TRBD2,-,TRBV5-1,TRBJ2-5,TGCGCCAGCAGCTTCGGCGGGGGGCTTCTAGAGACCCAGTACTTC,CASSFGGGLLETQYF
-,few,TRBV20-1,TRBJ1-6,TGCAGTGCTGAACAGGGATCGAATTCACCCCTCCACTTT,CSAEQGSNSPLHF
-,few,TRBV10-3,TRBJ1-1,TGTGCCATCAGTGACGGGGTGAACACTGAAGCTTTCTTT,CAISDGVNTEAFF
-,many,TRBV29-1,TRBJ2-1,TGCAGCGCCGGCGGGGTTCGGGGAAACCCTATTGGGAATGAGCAGTTCTTC,CSAGGVRGNPIGNEQFF
TRBD1,few,TRBV2,TRBJ2-3,TGTGCCAGCAGTGCGAGCGACAGGGATACAGATACGCAGTATTTT,CASSASDRDTDTQYF
-,few,TRBV5-1,TRBJ1-2,TGCGCCAGCAGCTTGATGTTCGGGGCTTATGGCTACACCTTC,CASSLMFGAYGYTF
TRBD1,few,TRBV20-1,TRBJ1-2,TGCAGTGCTCCCACAGGGGTCTATGGCTACACCTTC,CSAPTGVYGYTF
-,few,TRBV12-3/TRBV12-4,TRBJ2-3,TGTGCCAGCAGTGGTAGAGATACGCAGTATTTT,CASSGRDTQYF
-,-,TRBV28,TRBJ2-3,TGTGCCAGCACGACGGGGGGCACAGATACGCAGTATTTT,CASTTGGTDTQYF
TRBD1,-,TRBV6-1,TRBJ2-7,TGTGCCAGCACTATACCCCGGACAGGGGTCTACGAGCAGTACTTC,CASTIPRTGVYEQYF
-,-,TRBV29-1,TRBJ1-2,TGCAGCGTTGAAGAAGGACGGATAGGGTATGGCTACACCTTC,CSVEEGRIGYGYTF
TRBD1,few,TRBV12-3/TRBV12-4,TRBJ1-3,TGTGCCAGCAGTTCCCACAGGGGAACTGGAAACACCATATATTTT,CASSSHRGTGNTIYF
-,few,TRBV19,TRBJ1-5,TGTGCCAGTAGCCCCCTGGGGCTTCAGCCCCAGCATTTT,CASSPLGLQPQHF
TRBD2,few,TRBV9,TRBJ2-7,TGTGCCAGCAGCTCACGACTAGCGGGTGAAGAGCAGTACTTC,CASSSRLAGEEQYF
-,few,TRBV6-1,TRBJ1-5,TGTGCCAGCAGTCGGGATCAGCCCCAGCATTTT,CASSRDQPQHF
-,many,TRBV10-3,TRBJ1-2,TGTGCCATCAGTGAGTCGTCCGAGAGCTATGGCTACACCTTC,CAISESSESYGYTF
-,-,TRBV4-3,TRBJ2-3,TGCGCCAGCAGCCAAGCCGGGAGTCGCGCAGATACGCAGTATTTT,CASSQAGSRADTQYF
TRBD2,-,TRBV5-1,TRBJ2-1,TGCGCCAGCAGCTCCGGGACTAGCGGTGCGAATGAGCAGTTCTTC,CASSSGTSGANEQFF
-,many,TRBV12-3/TRBV12-4,TRBJ2-5,TGTGCCAGCAGTTTCAGCCACCAAGAGACCCAGTACTTC,CASSFSHQETQYF
-,few,TRBV6-1,TRBJ2-7,TGTGCCAGCAGCTTCGGCGGTCCTCGGAACGAGCAGTACTTC,CASSFGGPRNEQYF
-,few,TRBV20-1,TRBJ2-1,TGCAGTGCTAGGGCGGGGTTTGGAGGGGACAATGAGCAGTTCTTC,CSARAGFGGDNEQFF
-,few,TRBV29-1,TRBJ2-7,TGCAGCGTTGTAGAGGACACCGCTCTCTACGAGCAGTACTTC,CSVVEDTALYEQYF
TRBD2,-,TRBV3-1,TRBJ2-6,TGTGCCAGCAGCCCCCGCCGGGACTACATCTCTGGGGCCAACGTCCTGACTTTC,CASSPRRDYISGANVLTF
-,-,TRBV18,TRBJ2-7,TGTGCCAGCTCAGCGGGACGGATTTCCTACGAGCAGTACTTC,CASSAGRISYEQYF
TRBD2,-,TRBV5-1,TRBJ2-2,TGCGCCAGCAGCATAGGGTCCGGACTAGCGAACACCGGGGAGCTGTTTTTT,CASSIGSGLANTGELFF
TRBD2,-,TRBV9,TRBJ2-7,TGTGCCAGCAGCGTAGCCCCCGGGACTACCTACGAGCAGTACTTC,CASSVAPGTTYEQYF
-,-,TRBV7-2,TRBJ1-3,TGTGCCAGCAGCTTAGCAGGAGGTGGGGGAAACACCATATATTTT,CASSLAGGGGNTIYF
TRBD2,many,TRBV10-3,TRBJ2-1,TGTGCCATCAGTGAGATGACTAGCGGACCAAGTTACAATGAGCAGTTCTTC,CAISEMTSGPSYNEQFF
-,few,TRBV15,TRBJ2-5,TGTGCCACCAGCAGAGCTCGGACAGCAACCCAAGAGACCCAGTACTTC,CATSRARTATQETQYF
-,few,TRBV3-1,TRBJ2-2,TGTGCCAGCAACAAGGGGGCGAACACCGGGGAGCTGTTTTTT,CASNKGANTGELFF
TRBD1,many,TRBV29-1,TRBJ1-4,TGCAGCGTTGATTCGGGACAGGGTTTTGAAAAACTGTTTTTT,CSVDSGQGFEKLFF
-,-,TRBV10-3,TRBJ2-3,TGTGCCGTCAGTGTATCGGGGACAGATACGCAGTATTTT,CAVSVSGTDTQYF
TRBD2,-,TRBV4-3,TRBJ2-7,TGCGCCAGCAGCCAAGCCGCCGGGGGGATCTCCTACGAGCAGTACTTC,CASSQAAGGISYEQYF
TRBD2,few,TRBV11-2,TRBJ2-1,TGTGCCAGCAGCCCGCTAGCGGGGGGGATCAATGAGCAGTTCTTC,CASSPLAGGINEQFF
-,-,TRBV6-1,TRBJ1-2,TGTGCCAGCAGGGCGCCGGGATACTATGGCTACACCTTC,CASRAPGYYGYTF
TRBD1,few,TRBV12-3/TRBV12-4,TRBJ2-7,TGTGCCAGCAGGATTACCGGGACAGGGTCCTACGAGCAGTACTTC,CASRITGTGSYEQYF
-,-,TRBV7-2,TRBJ2-3,TGTGCCAGCAGCTTGAATAGATTCACAGATACGCAGTATTTT,CASSLNRFTDTQYF
TRBD2,-,TRBV29-1,TRBJ2-3,TGCAGCGTTGAAGTGGCTAGCGGGGGAGATACGCAGTATTTT,CSVEVASGGDTQYF
-,-,TRBV29-1,TRBJ2-4,TGCAGCGGGAGGGCACCTGGATTAGCCAAAAACATTCAGTACTTC,CSGRAPGLAKNIQYF
TRBD1,-,TRBV20-1,TRBJ1-2,TGCAGTGCCCGGGACAGGGTGTCCTATGGCTACACCTTC,CSARDRVSYGYTF
TRBD1,-,TRBV9,TRBJ2-2,TGTGCCAGCGGGACAGGTCTTTCCACCGGGGAGCTGTTTTTT,CASGTGLSTGELFF
-,few,TRBV7-9,TRBJ2-5,TGTGCCAGCAGCTTAGGGACGTCGGAGCAAGAGACCCAGTACTTC,CASSLGTSEQETQYF